The rows below give T cell receptor beta chains drawn from one sample of a study of blood T cell repertoires in COVID-19. Generated by immunoSEQ multiplex PCR, the TCRdb table keeps only in-frame clones and is missing some. This table holds approximately 250,000 clones, approximately 80% found once. Sequencing input: peripheral blood. The receptors come from a man aged 60-69 years with acute or convalescent COVID-19. Both conserved end residues are part of each CDR3. D genes are given only for firm matches. A row's size may be missing; if present it is once, few, many or a size class.

V gene: TRBV10-3; J gene: TRBJ2-1; clone size: -; D gene: TRBD1; CDR3 DNA: TGTGCCATCAGTGAGCCAAGACAGGGCTCCTACAATGAGCAGTTCTTC; CDR3 protein: CAISEPRQGSYNEQFF
V gene: TRBV5-4; J gene: TRBJ2-5; clone size: -; D gene: -; CDR3 DNA: TGTGCCAGCAGCTTGGATCAGGGTAATCAAGAGACCCAGTACTTC; CDR3 protein: CASSLDQGNQETQYF
V gene: TRBV7-8; J gene: TRBJ1-4; clone size: -; D gene: -; CDR3 DNA: TGTGCCAGCAGCAACCTAAGGACAGCTCCTAATGAAAAACTGTTTTTT; CDR3 protein: CASSNLRTAPNEKLFF
V gene: TRBV6-5; J gene: TRBJ1-6; clone size: once; D gene: -; CDR3 DNA: TGTGCCAGCAGCAGGGAGGGCTCCTATAATTCACCCCTCCACTTT; CDR3 protein: CASSREGSYNSPLHF
V gene: TRBV5-4; J gene: TRBJ2-1; clone size: once; D gene: TRBD2; CDR3 DNA: TGTGCCAGCAGCTTGGCCCCTAGCGGGGGCCTTTACAATGAGCAGTTCTTC; CDR3 protein: CASSLAPSGGLYNEQFF
V gene: TRBV11-2; J gene: TRBJ2-1; clone size: -; D gene: TRBD2; CDR3 DNA: TGTGCCAGCAGCTCCCCGGGACTAGGAGTAGGGAGCTCCTACAATGAGCAGTTCTTC; CDR3 protein: CASSSPGLGVGSSYNEQFF
V gene: TRBV5-1; J gene: TRBJ2-1; clone size: -; D gene: TRBD2; CDR3 DNA: TGCGCCAGCAGCTTGGGGCGGGGAGGGTACAATGAGCAGTTCTTC; CDR3 protein: CASSLGRGGYNEQFF
V gene: TRBV9; J gene: TRBJ2-3; clone size: -; D gene: -; CDR3 DNA: TGTGCCAGCAGCACCGGGGATACGCAGTATTTT; CDR3 protein: CASSTGDTQYF
V gene: TRBV4-3; J gene: TRBJ2-5; clone size: -; D gene: -; CDR3 DNA: TGCGCCAGCTCCCGTTGGCAGGGAGGTCAAGAGACCCAGTACTTC; CDR3 protein: CASSRWQGGQETQYF
V gene: TRBV10-3; J gene: TRBJ1-4; clone size: once; D gene: -; CDR3 DNA: TGTGCCATCAGTGAGGGTCGGGGGGCTAATGAAAAACTGTTTTTT; CDR3 protein: CAISEGRGANEKLFF
V gene: TRBV2; J gene: TRBJ2-3; clone size: -; D gene: -; CDR3 DNA: TGTGCCAGCACAGGGGTTGGCGATACGCAGTATTTT; CDR3 protein: CASTGVGDTQYF
V gene: TRBV5-8; J gene: TRBJ2-1; clone size: -; D gene: TRBD2; CDR3 DNA: TGTGCCAGCAGCTTGCTCCGCGGGGGGAGGGACAATGAGCAGTTCTTC; CDR3 protein: CASSLLRGGRDNEQFF
V gene: TRBV28; J gene: TRBJ2-1; clone size: -; D gene: TRBD2; CDR3 DNA: TGTGCCAGCAGTTCCCTAGGACTAGCGGGAGGGCCGACCTACAATGAGCAGTTCTTC; CDR3 protein: CASSSLGLAGGPTYNEQFF
V gene: TRBV5-1; J gene: TRBJ2-3; clone size: -; D gene: -; CDR3 DNA: TGCGCCAGCAGTTCGGACAGTTGGGGCACAGATACGCAGTATTTT; CDR3 protein: CASSSDSWGTDTQYF
V gene: TRBV5-6; J gene: TRBJ1-1; clone size: -; D gene: TRBD1; CDR3 DNA: TGTGCCAGGATACGCGGGACAGAGAACACTGAAGCTTTCTTT; CDR3 protein: CARIRGTENTEAFF
V gene: TRBV20-1; J gene: TRBJ2-2; clone size: -; D gene: TRBD2; CDR3 DNA: TGCAGTGCTAGTTACGGGAGGGCCAACACCGGGGAGCTGTTTTTT; CDR3 protein: CSASYGRANTGELFF
V gene: TRBV6-2/TRBV6-3; J gene: TRBJ1-5; clone size: -; D gene: -; CDR3 DNA: TGTGCCAGCAGTTCAGGGCACGATCAGCCCCAGCATTTT; CDR3 protein: CASSSGHDQPQHF
V gene: TRBV6-5; J gene: TRBJ1-3; clone size: -; D gene: -; CDR3 DNA: TGTGCCAGCAGTTTGGGGCCCCGGCTATCTGGAAACACCATATATTTT; CDR3 protein: CASSLGPRLSGNTIYF
V gene: TRBV28; J gene: TRBJ2-7; clone size: -; D gene: TRBD2; CDR3 DNA: TGTGCCAGCAGCCCAAGCGGGAGCTCCTACGAGCAGTACTTC; CDR3 protein: CASSPSGSSYEQYF
V gene: TRBV29-1; J gene: TRBJ2-3; clone size: -; D gene: -; CDR3 DNA: TGCAGCGTAGCCTCTGGTGAAGCGGGCAACACAGATACGCAGTATTTT; CDR3 protein: CSVASGEAGNTDTQYF
V gene: TRBV29-1; J gene: TRBJ2-1; clone size: -; D gene: TRBD2; CDR3 DNA: TGCAGCGTTGAAGGCACTAGCGGGTTAGTGAGCTCCTACAATGAGCAGTTCTTC; CDR3 protein: CSVEGTSGLVSSYNEQFF
V gene: TRBV27; J gene: TRBJ2-3; clone size: few; D gene: TRBD2; CDR3 DNA: TGTGCCAGCAGTTTAGTTCGACTAGCAGGAGTAGCAGATACGCAGTATTTT; CDR3 protein: CASSLVRLAGVADTQYF
V gene: TRBV7-9; J gene: TRBJ1-4; clone size: -; D gene: TRBD1; CDR3 DNA: TGTGCCAGCAGCCCCGGCTTGGGACAGCCCCAACAACTGTTTTTT; CDR3 protein: CASSPGLGQPQQLFF
V gene: TRBV3-1/TRBV3-2; J gene: TRBJ2-3; clone size: -; D gene: TRBD2; CDR3 DNA: TGTGCCAGCAGGACTAGCGGGGGGGCCGATACGCAGTATTTT; CDR3 protein: CASRTSGGADTQYF
V gene: TRBV11-1; J gene: TRBJ2-5; clone size: -; D gene: TRBD2; CDR3 DNA: TGTGCCAGCCGAGGAGCGGGGAGGGAAGAGACCCAGTACTTC; CDR3 protein: CASRGAGREETQYF
V gene: TRBV19; J gene: TRBJ1-2; clone size: -; D gene: -; CDR3 DNA: TGTGCCAGTAGCTATAACTATGGCTACACCTTC; CDR3 protein: CASSYNYGYTF
V gene: TRBV6-2/TRBV6-3; J gene: TRBJ1-5; clone size: -; D gene: -; CDR3 DNA: TGTGCCAGCAGTTATAGGGGTGGCAGAACACTCTTACTTAATCAGCCCCAGCATTTT; CDR3 protein: CASSYRGGRTLLLNQPQHF
V gene: TRBV5-1; J gene: TRBJ1-4; clone size: -; D gene: TRBD1; CDR3 DNA: TGCGCCAGCAGTGGGACAGGCGCAACTAATGAAAAACTGTTTTTT; CDR3 protein: CASSGTGATNEKLFF
V gene: TRBV5-4; J gene: TRBJ2-3; clone size: -; D gene: TRBD2; CDR3 DNA: TGTGCCAGCAGCAGGGGACTAGCGGGACTCACAGATACGCAGTATTTT; CDR3 protein: CASSRGLAGLTDTQYF
V gene: TRBV5-4; J gene: TRBJ2-3; clone size: -; D gene: -; CDR3 DNA: TGTGCCAGCAGCTTGTGGGGGGGCACAGATACGCAGTATTTT; CDR3 protein: CASSLWGGTDTQYF
V gene: TRBV28; J gene: TRBJ1-1; clone size: -; D gene: TRBD1; CDR3 DNA: TGTGCCAGCAGGCAGGGGGTGAGGGCTGAAGCTTTCTTT; CDR3 protein: CASRQGVRAEAFF
V gene: TRBV28; J gene: TRBJ2-2; clone size: -; D gene: TRBD2; CDR3 DNA: TGTGCCAGCGCTGGCGGGACTAGAGTTACCGGGGAGCTGTTTTTT; CDR3 protein: CASAGGTRVTGELFF
V gene: TRBV19; J gene: TRBJ1-1; clone size: -; D gene: TRBD1; CDR3 DNA: TGTGCCAGTAGGCAACAGGGGGAGAAAACTGAAGCTTTCTTT; CDR3 protein: CASRQQGEKTEAFF
V gene: TRBV7-9; J gene: TRBJ2-3; clone size: -; D gene: -; CDR3 DNA: TGTGCCAGCAGCGCGGCCGCTAGCACAGATACGCAGTATTTT; CDR3 protein: CASSAAASTDTQYF
V gene: TRBV2; J gene: TRBJ2-7; clone size: -; D gene: TRBD2; CDR3 DNA: TGTGCCAGCAGGGGACTAGCGGGGTCCTACGAGCAGTACTTC; CDR3 protein: CASRGLAGSYEQYF
V gene: TRBV27; J gene: TRBJ2-2; clone size: -; D gene: -; CDR3 DNA: TGTGCCAGCAGTTTACTCCACACCGGGGAGCTGTTTTTT; CDR3 protein: CASSLLHTGELFF
V gene: TRBV6-4; J gene: TRBJ2-1; clone size: -; D gene: TRBD1; CDR3 DNA: TGTGCCAGCGGGACAGGCTATGAGCAGTTCTTC; CDR3 protein: CASGTGYEQFF
V gene: TRBV3-1/TRBV3-2; J gene: TRBJ1-5; clone size: -; D gene: TRBD1; CDR3 DNA: TGTGCCAGCAGCCAGACAGGGGGTGTAAGCAATCAGCCCCAGCATTTT; CDR3 protein: CASSQTGGVSNQPQHF
V gene: TRBV7-7; J gene: TRBJ1-6; clone size: -; D gene: TRBD1; CDR3 DNA: TGTGCTAGCAGCCCCGTGGGACAGGGGTCAAATTCACCCCTCCACTTT; CDR3 protein: CASSPVGQGSNSPLHF
V gene: TRBV2; J gene: TRBJ1-2; clone size: -; D gene: -; CDR3 DNA: TGTGCCAGCAGTGAAGACAGCTCCTTCGCTGGCTACACCTTC; CDR3 protein: CASSEDSSFAGYTF
V gene: TRBV4-1; J gene: TRBJ1-5; clone size: -; D gene: TRBD1; CDR3 DNA: TGCGCCAGCAGCCAAATAGGACAGGGGAACAATCAGCCCCAGCATTTT; CDR3 protein: CASSQIGQGNNQPQHF
V gene: TRBV11-2; J gene: TRBJ1-2; clone size: -; D gene: -; CDR3 DNA: TGTGCCAGCAGCCTCGAGGTTGGGGGCGGCTACACCTTC; CDR3 protein: CASSLEVGGGYTF
V gene: TRBV12-3/TRBV12-4; J gene: TRBJ1-1; clone size: -; D gene: -; CDR3 DNA: TGTGCCAGCAGTCCCAGGATGGGCACTGAAGCTTTCTTT; CDR3 protein: CASSPRMGTEAFF
V gene: TRBV14; J gene: TRBJ2-5; clone size: once; D gene: TRBD2; CDR3 DNA: TGTGCCAGCAGCCCCCCCCGGGGGGGCGGAGAGACCCAGTACTTC; CDR3 protein: CASSPPRGGGETQYF
V gene: TRBV5-6; J gene: TRBJ1-1; clone size: -; D gene: -; CDR3 DNA: TGTGCCAGCAGCGCCGACAAGTCCACTGAAGCTTTCTTT; CDR3 protein: CASSADKSTEAFF
V gene: TRBV7-3; J gene: TRBJ2-5; clone size: -; D gene: -; CDR3 DNA: TGTGCCAGCAGCTTAACCCTTGGCGGGACCCAGTACTTC; CDR3 protein: CASSLTLGGTQYF
V gene: TRBV28; J gene: TRBJ2-1; clone size: once; D gene: TRBD1; CDR3 DNA: TGTGCCAGCAGCCGCGACAGGGCCTCCTACAATGAGCAGTTCTTC; CDR3 protein: CASSRDRASYNEQFF
V gene: TRBV2; J gene: TRBJ2-1; clone size: -; D gene: TRBD1; CDR3 DNA: TGTGCCAGCAGTACCCCGACAGGGGAAATCTCCTACAATGAGCAGTTCTTC; CDR3 protein: CASSTPTGEISYNEQFF
V gene: TRBV5-1; J gene: TRBJ2-5; clone size: -; D gene: -; CDR3 DNA: TGCGCCAGCAGCTTGGAAGTTCGGGAGACCCAGTACTTC; CDR3 protein: CASSLEVRETQYF
V gene: TRBV7-9; J gene: TRBJ2-2; clone size: -; D gene: -; CDR3 DNA: TGTGCCAGCAGCTTAGGGGTCAGGGCCACCGGGGAGCTGTTTTTT; CDR3 protein: CASSLGVRATGELFF
V gene: TRBV30; J gene: TRBJ2-5; clone size: -; D gene: -; CDR3 DNA: TGTGCCTGGAGTCTGGGACTGAAAGAGACCCAGTACTTC; CDR3 protein: CAWSLGLKETQYF
V gene: TRBV7-7; J gene: TRBJ2-1; clone size: -; D gene: TRBD2; CDR3 DNA: TGTGCTAGCAGCTTGGTTCTAGCGGCCTACAATGAGCAGTTCTTC; CDR3 protein: CASSLVLAAYNEQFF
V gene: TRBV7-8; J gene: TRBJ1-2; clone size: -; D gene: -; CDR3 DNA: TGTGCCAGCAGCTCAGAGGGGACATTTTCCGCGAACTATGGCTACACCTTC; CDR3 protein: CASSSEGTFSANYGYTF
V gene: TRBV7-9; J gene: TRBJ1-2; clone size: -; D gene: -; CDR3 DNA: TGTGCCAGCAGCTTAGATTACTTCTATGGCTACACCTTC; CDR3 protein: CASSLDYFYGYTF
V gene: TRBV7-9; J gene: TRBJ1-6; clone size: -; D gene: -; CDR3 DNA: TGTGCCAGCAGCGAAATAGGGCGGGGCACAGGCTCCTATAATTCACCCCTCCACTTT; CDR3 protein: CASSEIGRGTGSYNSPLHF
V gene: TRBV6-6; J gene: TRBJ2-7; clone size: -; D gene: -; CDR3 DNA: TGTGCCAGCAGTTCTCAGATCAGGGGCGTGGACGAGCAGTACTTC; CDR3 protein: CASSSQIRGVDEQYF
V gene: TRBV11-2; J gene: TRBJ2-1; clone size: few; D gene: TRBD1; CDR3 DNA: TGTGCCAGCAGGACCTCCGGGACAGGCCGAGAGTTGCGGTTCTTC; CDR3 protein: CASRTSGTGRELRFF
V gene: TRBV27; J gene: TRBJ2-1; clone size: -; D gene: -; CDR3 DNA: TGTGCCAACCCGGGGGACTCCACGAGCAATGAGCAGTTCTTC; CDR3 protein: CANPGDSTSNEQFF
V gene: TRBV5-1; J gene: TRBJ1-4; clone size: -; D gene: TRBD1; CDR3 DNA: TGCGCCAGCAGCTTCGGTCAGGGGGCCGGAAAACTGTTTTTT; CDR3 protein: CASSFGQGAGKLFF
V gene: TRBV6-5; J gene: TRBJ1-2; clone size: -; D gene: -; CDR3 DNA: TGTGCCAGCAGTACCCAGGGGTGGAACTATGGCTACACCTTC; CDR3 protein: CASSTQGWNYGYTF